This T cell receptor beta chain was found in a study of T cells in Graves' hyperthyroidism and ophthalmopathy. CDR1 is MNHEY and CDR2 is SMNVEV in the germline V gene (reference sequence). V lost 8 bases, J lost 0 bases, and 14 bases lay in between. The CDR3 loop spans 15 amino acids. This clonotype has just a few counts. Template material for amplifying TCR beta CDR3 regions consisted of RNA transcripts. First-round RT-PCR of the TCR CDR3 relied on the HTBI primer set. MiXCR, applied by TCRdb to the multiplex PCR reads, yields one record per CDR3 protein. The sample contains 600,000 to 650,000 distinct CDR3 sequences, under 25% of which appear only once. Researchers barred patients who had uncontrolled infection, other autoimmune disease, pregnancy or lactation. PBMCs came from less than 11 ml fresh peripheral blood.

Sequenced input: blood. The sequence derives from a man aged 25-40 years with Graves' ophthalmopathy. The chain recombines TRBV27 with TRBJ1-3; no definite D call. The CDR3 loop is CASSPAGLSGNTIYF. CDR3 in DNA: TGTGCCAGCTCGCCGGCAGGTCTCTCTGGAAACACCATATATTTT.